This T cell receptor beta chain was captured by sequencing in a study of T cell repertoires in cytomegalovirus infection. TCRdb passed the reads through MiXCR, listing each CDR3 protein once. The sample has 650,000 to 900,000 distinct CDR3 sequences, approximately 32% seen once. Regarding the study as a whole: CMV-specific TCR beta clonotypes restricted by HLA-C were the ones dominating the ex vivo response.

CDR3 length: 18 residues. Germline values: CDR1 MDHEN, CDR2 SYDVKM. The V and J ends lost 3 bases and 2 bases, in that order; junction bases with no gene match: 14. This clonotype was counted once. Its antigen is as yet unknown. The chain joins TRBV28 to TRBJ2-3; TRBD2 agrees at 7 bases. The sequence was collected from a human donor in good health (CMV status not recorded). Some clones in this sample may be carry-over from other donors' samples. Specimen: cultured CD8+ T cells from PBMCs, collected from culture after CMV antigen stimulation. CDR3 amino acids: CASSLIPYSGTITDTQYF. The CDR3 nucleotides read TGTGCCAGCAGTTTGATCCCTTACTCCGGGACTATCACAGATACGCAGTATTTT.